This record concerns one T cell receptor (beta chain) sequence. Its antigen is unknown. This entry belongs to a study of T cells expressing NK-cell markers. Study at large: Within the sequenced cohort of eight donors, seven exhibited HCMV seropositivity and one was seronegative.

CDR3 length: 15 residues. The germline gives CDR1 SGHTA, CDR2 FQGNSA. TCRdb re-called the 5' RACE reads, yielding one record per CDR3 amino acid sequence without DNA. Recorded for this sample: about 390,000 distinct CDR3 sequences. Points from the study as a whole: Where several donors were concerned, these clonotypes also led the CD3+CD56-NKG2C+ fraction.

This chain connects TRBV7-2 to TRBJ2-1; TCRdb proposes TRBD2, but this gene call is untestable without DNA. What was sequenced was blood T cells: a sorted CD56 or NKG2C T cell subset, CD4+ or CD8+ T cells, or bulk PBMC T cells (not recorded which). This TCR derives from a woman in her forties or fifties in good health. CDR3 sequence: CASSRTFASGNEQFF.